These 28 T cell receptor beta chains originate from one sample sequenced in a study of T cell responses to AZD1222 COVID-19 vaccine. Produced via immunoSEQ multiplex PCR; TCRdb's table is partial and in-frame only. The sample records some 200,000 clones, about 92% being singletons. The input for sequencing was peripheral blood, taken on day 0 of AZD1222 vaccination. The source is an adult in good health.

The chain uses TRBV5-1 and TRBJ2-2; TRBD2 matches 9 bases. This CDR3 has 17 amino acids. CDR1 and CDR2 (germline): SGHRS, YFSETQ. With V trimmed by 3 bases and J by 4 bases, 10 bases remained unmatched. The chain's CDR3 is CASSSPGSGGFTGELFF. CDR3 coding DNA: TGCGCCAGCAGCTCTCCGGGTAGCGGGGGTTTCACCGGGGAGCTGTTTTTT. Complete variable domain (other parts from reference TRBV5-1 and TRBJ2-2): KAGVTQTPRYLIKTRGQQVTLSCSPISGHRSVSWYQQTPGQGLQFLFEYFSETQRNKGNFPGRFSGRQFSNSRSEMNVSTLELGDSALYLCASSSPGSGGFTGELFFGEGSRLTVL.

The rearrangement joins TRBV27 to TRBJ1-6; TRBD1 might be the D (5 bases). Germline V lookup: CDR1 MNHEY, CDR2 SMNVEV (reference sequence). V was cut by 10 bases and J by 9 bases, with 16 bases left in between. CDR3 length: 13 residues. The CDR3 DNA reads TGTGCCACCGGTTTGGGGGGGAGTTCACCCCTCCACTTT. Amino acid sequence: CATGLGGSSPLHF.

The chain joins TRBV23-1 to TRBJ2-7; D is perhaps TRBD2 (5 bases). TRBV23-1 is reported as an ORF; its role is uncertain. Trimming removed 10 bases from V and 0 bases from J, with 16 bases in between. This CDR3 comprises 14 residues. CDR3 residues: CANCRETVSYEQYF. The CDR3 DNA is TGCGCCAACTGCCGGGAAACAGTCTCCTACGAGCAGTACTTC.

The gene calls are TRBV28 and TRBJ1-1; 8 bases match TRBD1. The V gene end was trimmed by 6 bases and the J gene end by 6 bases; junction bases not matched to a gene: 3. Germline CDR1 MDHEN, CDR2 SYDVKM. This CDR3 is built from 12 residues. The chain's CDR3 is CASRTGVSEAFF. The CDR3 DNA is TGTGCCAGCAGGACAGGGGTATCTGAAGCTTTCTTT.

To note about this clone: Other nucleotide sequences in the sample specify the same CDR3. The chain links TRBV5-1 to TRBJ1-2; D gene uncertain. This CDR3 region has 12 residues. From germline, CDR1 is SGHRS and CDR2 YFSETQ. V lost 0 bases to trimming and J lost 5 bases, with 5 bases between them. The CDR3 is CASSLGSYGYTF. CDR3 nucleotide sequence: TGCGCCAGCAGCTTGGGGTCATATGGCTACACCTTC.

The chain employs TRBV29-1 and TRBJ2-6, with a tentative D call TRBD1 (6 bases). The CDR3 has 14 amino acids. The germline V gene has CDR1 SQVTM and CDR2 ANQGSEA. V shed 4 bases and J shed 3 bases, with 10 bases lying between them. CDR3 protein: CSVAQGGGANVLTF. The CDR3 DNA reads TGCAGCGTTGCACAGGGTGGTGGGGCCAACGTCCTGACTTTC.

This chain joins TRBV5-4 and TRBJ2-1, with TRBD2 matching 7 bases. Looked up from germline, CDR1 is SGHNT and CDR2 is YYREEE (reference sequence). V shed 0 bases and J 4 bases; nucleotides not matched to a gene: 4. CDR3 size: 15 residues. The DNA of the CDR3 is TGTGCCAGCAGCTTGGGTCTAGCGGAATACAATGAGCAGTTCTTC. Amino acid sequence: CASSLGLAEYNEQFF.

The CDR3 bases are TGTGCCAGCACCGGGGACAGGGGAGAGACCCAGTACTTC. As protein: CASTGDRGETQYF. This chain uses TRBV2 with TRBJ2-5; 10 bases fit TRBD1. From germline, CDR1 is SNHLY and CDR2 FYNNEI. This CDR3 contains 13 residues. After removal of 7 bases from V and 4 bases from J, the junction contained 3 bases not matched to a gene.

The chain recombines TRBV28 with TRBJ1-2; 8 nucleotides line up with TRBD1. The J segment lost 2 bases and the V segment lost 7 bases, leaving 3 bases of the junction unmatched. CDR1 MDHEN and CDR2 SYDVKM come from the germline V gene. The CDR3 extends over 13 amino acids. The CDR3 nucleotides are TGTGCCAGCACAGGGGGCAGAAACTATGGCTACACCTTC. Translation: CASTGGRNYGYTF.

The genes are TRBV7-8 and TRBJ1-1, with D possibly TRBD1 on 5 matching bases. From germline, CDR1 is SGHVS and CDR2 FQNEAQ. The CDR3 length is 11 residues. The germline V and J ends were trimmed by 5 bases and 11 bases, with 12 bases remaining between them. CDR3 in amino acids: CASSTFREAFF. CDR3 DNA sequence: TGTGCCAGCAGCACCTTCAGGGAGGCTTTCTTT.

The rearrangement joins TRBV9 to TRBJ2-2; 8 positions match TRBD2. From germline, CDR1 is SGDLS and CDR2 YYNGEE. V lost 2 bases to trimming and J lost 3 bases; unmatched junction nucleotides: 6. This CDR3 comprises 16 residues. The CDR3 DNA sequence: TGTGCCAGCAGCGTCTACGGGGGGGCAGACACCGGGGAGCTGTTTTTT. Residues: CASSVYGGADTGELFF.

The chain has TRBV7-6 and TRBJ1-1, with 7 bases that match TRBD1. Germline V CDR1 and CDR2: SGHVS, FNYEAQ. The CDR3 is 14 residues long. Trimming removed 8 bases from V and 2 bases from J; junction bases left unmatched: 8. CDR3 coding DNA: TGTGCCAGCGCTCCAGGGGGAACCAACACTGAAGCTTTCTTT. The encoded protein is CASAPGGTNTEAFF.

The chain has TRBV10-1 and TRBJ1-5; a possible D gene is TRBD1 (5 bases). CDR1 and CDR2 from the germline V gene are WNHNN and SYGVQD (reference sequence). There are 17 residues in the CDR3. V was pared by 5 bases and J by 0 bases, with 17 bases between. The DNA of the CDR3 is TGCGCCAGCAGTATCATCCGACAGAACTATAGCAATCAGCCCCAGCATTTT. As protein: CASSIIRQNYSNQPQHF.

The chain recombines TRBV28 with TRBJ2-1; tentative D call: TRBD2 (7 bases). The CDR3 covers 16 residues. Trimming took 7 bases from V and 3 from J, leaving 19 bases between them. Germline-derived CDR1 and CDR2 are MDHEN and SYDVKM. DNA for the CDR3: TGTGCCAGCATCCCCACGGGGGGCCATTACTACAATGAGCAGTTCTTC. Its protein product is CASIPTGGHYYNEQFF. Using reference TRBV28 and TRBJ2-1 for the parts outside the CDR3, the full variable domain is DVKVTQSSRYLVKRTGEKVFLECVQDMDHENMFWYRQDPGLGLRLIYFSYDVKMKEKGDIPEGYSVSREKKERFSLILESASTNQTSMYLCASIPTGGHYYNEQFFGPGTRLTVL.

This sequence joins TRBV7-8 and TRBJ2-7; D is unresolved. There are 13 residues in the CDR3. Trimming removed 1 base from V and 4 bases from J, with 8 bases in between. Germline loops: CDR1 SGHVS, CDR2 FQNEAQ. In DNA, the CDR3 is TGTGCCAGCAGCTTAGACCCGAGATACGAGCAGTACGTC. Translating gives CASSLDPRYEQYV.

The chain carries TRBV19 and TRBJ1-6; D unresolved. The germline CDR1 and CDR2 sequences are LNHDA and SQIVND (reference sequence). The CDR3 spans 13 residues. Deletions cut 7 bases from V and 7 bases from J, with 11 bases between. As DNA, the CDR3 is TGTGCCAGTACCACGGACGGGAATTCACCCCTCCACTTT. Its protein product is CASTTDGNSPLHF.

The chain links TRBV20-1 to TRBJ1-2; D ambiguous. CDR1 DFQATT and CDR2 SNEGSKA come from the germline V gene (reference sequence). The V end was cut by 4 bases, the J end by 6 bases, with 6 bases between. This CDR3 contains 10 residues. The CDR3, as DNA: TGCAGTGCTAAGTTTAATGGCTACACCTTC. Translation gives CSAKFNGYTF.

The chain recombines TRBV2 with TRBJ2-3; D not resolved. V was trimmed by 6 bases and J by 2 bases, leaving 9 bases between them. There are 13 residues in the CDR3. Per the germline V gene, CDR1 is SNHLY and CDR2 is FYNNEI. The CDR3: CASSPPDTDTQYF. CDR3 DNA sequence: TGTGCCAGCAGCCCTCCGGACACAGATACGCAGTATTTT.

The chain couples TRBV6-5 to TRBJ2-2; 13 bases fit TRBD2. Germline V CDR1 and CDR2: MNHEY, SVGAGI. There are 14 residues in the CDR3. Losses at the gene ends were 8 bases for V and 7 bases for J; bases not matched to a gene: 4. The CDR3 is CASRLAGGNGELFF. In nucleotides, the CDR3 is TGTGCCAGCCGACTAGCGGGGGGCAACGGGGAGCTGTTTTTT.

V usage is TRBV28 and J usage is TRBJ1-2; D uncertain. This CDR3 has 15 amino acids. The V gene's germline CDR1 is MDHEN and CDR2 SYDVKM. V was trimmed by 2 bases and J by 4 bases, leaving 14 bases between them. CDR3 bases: TGTGCCAGCAGTTTAGGTGCAGCTCAAGCCTATGGCTACACCTTC. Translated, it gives CASSLGAAQAYGYTF.

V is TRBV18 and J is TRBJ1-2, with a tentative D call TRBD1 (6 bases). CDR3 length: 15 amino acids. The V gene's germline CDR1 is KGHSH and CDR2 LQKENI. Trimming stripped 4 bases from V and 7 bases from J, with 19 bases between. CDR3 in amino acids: CASSLRDTRAGGYTF. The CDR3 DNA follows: TGTGCCAGCTCACTGCGGGACACCCGGGCGGGTGGCTACACCTTC.

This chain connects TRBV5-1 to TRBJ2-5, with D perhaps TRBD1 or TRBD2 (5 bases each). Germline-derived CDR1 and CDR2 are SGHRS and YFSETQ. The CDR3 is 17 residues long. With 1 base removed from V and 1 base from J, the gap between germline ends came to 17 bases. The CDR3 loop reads CASSLSPGRASQETQYF. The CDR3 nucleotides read TGCGCCAGCAGCTTGTCTCCGGGACGGGCGTCCCAAGAGACCCAGTACTTC.

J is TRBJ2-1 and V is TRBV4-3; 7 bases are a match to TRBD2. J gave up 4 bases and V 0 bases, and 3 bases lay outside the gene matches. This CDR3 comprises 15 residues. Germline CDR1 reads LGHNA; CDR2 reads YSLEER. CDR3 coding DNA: TGCGCCAGCAGCCAAGAGGGGCGGGGGTACAATGAGCAGTTCTTC. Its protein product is CASSQEGRGYNEQFF.

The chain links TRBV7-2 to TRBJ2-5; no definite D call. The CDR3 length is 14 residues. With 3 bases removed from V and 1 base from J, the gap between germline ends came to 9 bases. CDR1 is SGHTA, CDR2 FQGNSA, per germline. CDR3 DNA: TGTGCCAGCAGCTTGAGTAGGGCCCAAGAGACCCAGTACTTC. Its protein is CASSLSRAQETQYF.

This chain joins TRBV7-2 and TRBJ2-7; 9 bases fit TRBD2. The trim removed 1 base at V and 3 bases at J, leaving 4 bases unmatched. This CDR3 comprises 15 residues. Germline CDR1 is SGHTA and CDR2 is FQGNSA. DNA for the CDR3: TGTGCCAGCAGCTTAGTAGGTAGCGGGGGCTACGAGCAGTACTTC. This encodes CASSLVGSGGYEQYF.

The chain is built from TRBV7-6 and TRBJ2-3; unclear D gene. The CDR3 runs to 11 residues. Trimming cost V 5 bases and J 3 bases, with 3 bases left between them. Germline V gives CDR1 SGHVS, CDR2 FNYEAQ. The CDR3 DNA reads TGTGCCAGCAGCCTGACAGATACGCAGTATTTT. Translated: CASSLTDTQYF.

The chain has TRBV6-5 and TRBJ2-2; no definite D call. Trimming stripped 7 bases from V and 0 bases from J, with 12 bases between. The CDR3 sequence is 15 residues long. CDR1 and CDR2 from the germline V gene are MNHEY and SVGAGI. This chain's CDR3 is CASTNRRTNTGELFF. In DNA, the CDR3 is TGTGCCAGCACCAATAGGCGAACGAACACCGGGGAGCTGTTTTTT.

The CDR3 spells CASSQRRFGGLRSNQPQHF. CDR3 sequence (DNA): TGTGCCAGCAGCCAAAGGAGATTTGGGGGTTTAAGAAGCAATCAGCCCCAGCATTTT. The chain employs TRBV27 and TRBJ1-5; a possible D gene is TRBD1 (5 bases). This CDR3 contains 19 residues. V was shortened by 6 bases and J by 1 base, with 25 bases between the two germline ends. In germline, CDR1 is MNHEY, CDR2 SMNVEV (reference sequence).